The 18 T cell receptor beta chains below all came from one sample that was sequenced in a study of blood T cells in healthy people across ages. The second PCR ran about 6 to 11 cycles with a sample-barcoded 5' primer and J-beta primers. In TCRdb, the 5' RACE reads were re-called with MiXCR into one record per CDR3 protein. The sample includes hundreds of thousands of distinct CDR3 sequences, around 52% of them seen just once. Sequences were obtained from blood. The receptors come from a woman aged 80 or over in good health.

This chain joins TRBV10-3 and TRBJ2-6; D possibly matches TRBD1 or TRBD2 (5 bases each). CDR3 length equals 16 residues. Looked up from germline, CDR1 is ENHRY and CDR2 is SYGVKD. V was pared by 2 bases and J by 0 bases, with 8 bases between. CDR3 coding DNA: TGTGCCATCAGTGAGCAGGGACCCTCTGGGGCCAACGTCCTGACTTTC. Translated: CAISEQGPSGANVLTF.

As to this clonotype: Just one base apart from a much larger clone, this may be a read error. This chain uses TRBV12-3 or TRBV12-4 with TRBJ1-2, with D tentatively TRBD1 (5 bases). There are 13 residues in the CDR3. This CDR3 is CTSSGSRGYGYTF. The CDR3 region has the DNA TGTACCAGTTCAGGGAGTCGGGGCTATGGCTACACCTTC.

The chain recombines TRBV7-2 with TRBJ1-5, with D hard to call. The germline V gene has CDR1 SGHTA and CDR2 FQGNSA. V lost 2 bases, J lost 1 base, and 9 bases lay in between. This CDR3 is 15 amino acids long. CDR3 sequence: CASSLRLGSNQPQHF. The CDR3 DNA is TGTGCCAGCAGCTTACGCCTTGGAAGCAATCAGCCCCAGCATTTT.

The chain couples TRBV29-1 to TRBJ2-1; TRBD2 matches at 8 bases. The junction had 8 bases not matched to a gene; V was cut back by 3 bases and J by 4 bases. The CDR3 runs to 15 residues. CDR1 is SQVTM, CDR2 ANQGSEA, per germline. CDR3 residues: CSVEGTGGSYNEQFF. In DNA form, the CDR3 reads TGCAGCGTTGAGGGTACGGGAGGGAGTTACAATGAGCAGTTCTTC.

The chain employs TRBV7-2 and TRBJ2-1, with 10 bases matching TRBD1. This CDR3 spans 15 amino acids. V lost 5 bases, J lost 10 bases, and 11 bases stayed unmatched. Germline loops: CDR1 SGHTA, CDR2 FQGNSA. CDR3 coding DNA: TGTGCCAGCAGCCGCGCCGGGACAGGGGACTACGAGCAGTTCTTC. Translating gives CASSRAGTGDYEQFF. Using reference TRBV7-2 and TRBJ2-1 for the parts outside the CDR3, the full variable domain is GAGVSQSPSNKVTEKGKDVELRCDPISGHTALYWYRQSLGQGLEFLIYFQGNSAPDKSGLPSDRFSAERTGGSVSTLTIQRTQQEDSAVYLCASSRAGTGDYEQFFGPGTRLTVL.

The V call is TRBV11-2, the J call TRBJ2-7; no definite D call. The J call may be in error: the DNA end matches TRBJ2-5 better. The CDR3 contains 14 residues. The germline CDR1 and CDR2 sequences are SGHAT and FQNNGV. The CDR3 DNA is TGTGCCAGCAGCTTAGACAGGCCTCCAGAGACCCAGTACTTC. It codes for CASSLDRPPETQYF.

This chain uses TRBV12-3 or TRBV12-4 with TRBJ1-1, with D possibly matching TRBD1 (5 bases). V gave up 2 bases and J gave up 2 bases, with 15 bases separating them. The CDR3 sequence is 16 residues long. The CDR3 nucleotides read TGTGCCAGCAGTTTATATGGCTTACAGGTTAACACTGAAGCTTTCTTT. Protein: CASSLYGLQVNTEAFF.

In DNA, the CDR3 is TGTGCCAGCCTTGGACTAGCGGGAGTCAATGAGCAGTTCTTC. The encoded protein is CASLGLAGVNEQFF. The chain recombines TRBV7-9 with TRBJ2-1; the match to TRBD2 covers 13 bases. V lost 8 bases and J lost 6; bases outside the gene matches: 4. CDR1 and CDR2 (germline): SEHNR, FQNEAQ (reference sequence). The CDR3 spans 14 residues.

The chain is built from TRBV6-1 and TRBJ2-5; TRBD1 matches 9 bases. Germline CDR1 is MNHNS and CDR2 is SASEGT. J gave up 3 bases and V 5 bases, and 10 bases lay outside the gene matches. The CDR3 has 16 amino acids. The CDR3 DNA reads TGTGCCAGCAGTTTCCACAGGGGGCTCTTCGAAGAGACCCAGTACTTC. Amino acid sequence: CASSFHRGLFEETQYF.

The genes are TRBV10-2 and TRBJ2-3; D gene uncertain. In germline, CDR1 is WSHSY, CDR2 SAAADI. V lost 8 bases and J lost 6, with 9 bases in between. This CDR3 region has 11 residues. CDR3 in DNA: TGCGCCAGCCGAGGACCCGATACGCAGTATTTT. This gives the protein CASRGPDTQYF.

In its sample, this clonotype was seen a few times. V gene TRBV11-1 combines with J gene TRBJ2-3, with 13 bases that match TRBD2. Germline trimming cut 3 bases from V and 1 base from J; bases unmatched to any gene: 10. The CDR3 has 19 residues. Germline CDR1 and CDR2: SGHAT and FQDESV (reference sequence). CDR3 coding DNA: TGTGCCAGCAGCTTGTTGGAACTAGCGGGAGGGCTCGGCACAGATACGCAGTATTTT. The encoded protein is CASSLLELAGGLGTDTQYF.

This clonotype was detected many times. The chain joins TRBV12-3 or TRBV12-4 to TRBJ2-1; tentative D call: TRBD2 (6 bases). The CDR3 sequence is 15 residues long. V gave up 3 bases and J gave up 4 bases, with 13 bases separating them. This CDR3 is CASSLRGASYNEQFF. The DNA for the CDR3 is TGTGCCAGCAGTTTGCGCGGGGCGTCTTACAATGAGCAGTTCTTC.

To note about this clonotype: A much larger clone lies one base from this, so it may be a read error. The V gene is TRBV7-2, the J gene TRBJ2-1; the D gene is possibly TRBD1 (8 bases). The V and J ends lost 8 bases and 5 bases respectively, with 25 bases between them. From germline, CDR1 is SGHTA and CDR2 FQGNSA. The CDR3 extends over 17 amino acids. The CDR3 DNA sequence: TGTGCCAGCGGTCTTACAGGGGGACAAAGCGGGGACAATGAGCAGTTCTTC. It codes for CASGLTGGQSGDNEQFF.

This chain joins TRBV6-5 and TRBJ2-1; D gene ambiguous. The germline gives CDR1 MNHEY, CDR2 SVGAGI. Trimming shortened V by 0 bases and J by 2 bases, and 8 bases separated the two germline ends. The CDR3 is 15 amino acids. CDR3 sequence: CASSYSAQPYNEQFF. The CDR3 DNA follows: TGTGCCAGCAGTTACTCGGCTCAACCCTACAATGAGCAGTTCTTC.

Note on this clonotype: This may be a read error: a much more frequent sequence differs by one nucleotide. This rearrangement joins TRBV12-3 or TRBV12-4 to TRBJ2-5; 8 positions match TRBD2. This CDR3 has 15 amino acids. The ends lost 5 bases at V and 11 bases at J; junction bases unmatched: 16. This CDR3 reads CASSTLGGRSHEQYF. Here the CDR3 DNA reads TGTGCCAGCAGTACCCTAGGCGGGAGGAGCCATGAGCAGTACTTC.

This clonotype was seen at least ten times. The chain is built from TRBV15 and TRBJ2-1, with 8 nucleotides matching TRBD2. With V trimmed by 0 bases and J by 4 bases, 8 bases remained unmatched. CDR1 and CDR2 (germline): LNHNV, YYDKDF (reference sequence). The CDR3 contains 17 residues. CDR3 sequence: CATSRDLALAEYNEQFF. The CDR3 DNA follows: TGTGCCACCAGCAGAGATCTGGCACTAGCGGAATACAATGAGCAGTTCTTC.

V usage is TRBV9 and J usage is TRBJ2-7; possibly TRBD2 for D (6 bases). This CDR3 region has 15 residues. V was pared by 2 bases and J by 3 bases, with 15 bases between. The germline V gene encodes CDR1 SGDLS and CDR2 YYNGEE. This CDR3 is CASSVRDGGIYEQYF. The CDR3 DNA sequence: TGTGCCAGCAGCGTGCGAGATGGGGGGATCTACGAGCAGTACTTC.

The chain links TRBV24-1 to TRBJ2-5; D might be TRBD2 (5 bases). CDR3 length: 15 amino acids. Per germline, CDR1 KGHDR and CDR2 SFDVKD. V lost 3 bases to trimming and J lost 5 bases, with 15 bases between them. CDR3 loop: CATSDVTSFGETQYF. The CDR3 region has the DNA TGTGCCACCAGTGATGTCACTAGTTTCGGGGAGACCCAGTACTTC.